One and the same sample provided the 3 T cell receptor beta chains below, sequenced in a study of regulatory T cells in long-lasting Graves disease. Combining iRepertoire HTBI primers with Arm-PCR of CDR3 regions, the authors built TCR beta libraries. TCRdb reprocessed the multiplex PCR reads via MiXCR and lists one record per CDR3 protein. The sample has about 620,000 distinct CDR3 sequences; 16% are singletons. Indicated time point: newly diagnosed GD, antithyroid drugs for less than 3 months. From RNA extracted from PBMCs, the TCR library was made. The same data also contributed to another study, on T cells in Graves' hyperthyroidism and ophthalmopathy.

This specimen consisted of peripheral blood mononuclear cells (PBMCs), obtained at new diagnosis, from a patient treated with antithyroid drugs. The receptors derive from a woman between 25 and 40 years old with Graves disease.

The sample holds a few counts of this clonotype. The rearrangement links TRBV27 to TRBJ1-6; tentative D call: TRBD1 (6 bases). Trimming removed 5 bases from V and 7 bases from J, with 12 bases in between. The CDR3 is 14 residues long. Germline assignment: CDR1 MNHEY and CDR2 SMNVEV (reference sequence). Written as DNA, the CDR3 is TGTGCCAGCAGTCATGGACAGAGCAATTCACCCCTCCACTTT. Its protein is CASSHGQSNSPLHF.

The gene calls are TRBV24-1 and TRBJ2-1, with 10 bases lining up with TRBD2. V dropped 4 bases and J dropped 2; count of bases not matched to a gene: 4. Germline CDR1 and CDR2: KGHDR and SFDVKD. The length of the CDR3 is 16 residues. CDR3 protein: CATSDQREGPYNEQFF. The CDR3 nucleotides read TGTGCCACCAGTGACCAGCGGGAGGGGCCCTACAATGAGCAGTTCTTC.

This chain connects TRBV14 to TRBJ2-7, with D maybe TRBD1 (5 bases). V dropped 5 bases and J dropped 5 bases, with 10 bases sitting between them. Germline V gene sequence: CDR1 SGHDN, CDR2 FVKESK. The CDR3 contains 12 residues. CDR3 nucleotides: TGTGCCAGCAGCGAGGCAGGGAACGAGCAGTACTTC. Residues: CASSEAGNEQYF.